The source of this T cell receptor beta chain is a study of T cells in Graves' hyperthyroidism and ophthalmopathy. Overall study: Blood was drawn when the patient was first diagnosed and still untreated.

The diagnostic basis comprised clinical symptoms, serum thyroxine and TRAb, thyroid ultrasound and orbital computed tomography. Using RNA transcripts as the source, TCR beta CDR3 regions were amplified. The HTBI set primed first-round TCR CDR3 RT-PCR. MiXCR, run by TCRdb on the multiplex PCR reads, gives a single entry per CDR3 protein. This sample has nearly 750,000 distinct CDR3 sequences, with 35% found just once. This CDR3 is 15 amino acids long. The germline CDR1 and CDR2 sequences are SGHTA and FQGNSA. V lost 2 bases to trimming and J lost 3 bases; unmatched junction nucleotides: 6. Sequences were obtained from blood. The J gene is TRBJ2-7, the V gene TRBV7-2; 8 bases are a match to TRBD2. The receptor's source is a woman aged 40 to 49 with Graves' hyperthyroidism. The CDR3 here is CASSLRSGVDYEQYF. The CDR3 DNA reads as TGTGCCAGCAGCTTACGTAGCGGGGTGGACTACGAGCAGTACTTC.